The 10 T cell receptor beta chains below come from one sample, sequenced in a study of T cells in Graves' hyperthyroidism and ophthalmopathy. The investigators amplified TCR beta CDR3 regions from RNA transcripts. When the TCR CDR3 underwent first-round RT-PCR, the HTBI primer set was used. TCRdb re-derived calls from the multiplex PCR reads in MiXCR, one entry per CDR3 protein. The table records 500,000 to 750,000 distinct CDR3 sequences, around 42% of them present only once. The sequenced sample consisted of peripheral blood or thyroid tissue (not recorded which). The source of these receptors is a woman aged 18-29 years with Graves' hyperthyroidism.

This clonotype was counted a single time. This may stem from a read error, because a much larger clone lies one nucleotide away. V gene TRBV15 combines with J gene TRBJ2-5; possible D gene TRBD2, 5 bases. Germline V gives CDR1 LNHNV, CDR2 YYDKDF (reference sequence). The CDR3 length is 15 residues. CDR3 nucleotide sequence: TGTGCCGCCAGCAGAAATACCGGGATTCAAGAGACCCAGTACTTC. Its protein is CAASRNTGIQETQYF.

About this clonotype itself: Its ends do not fully match the called genes, so a read error is possible. The J gene is TRBJ1-1, the V gene TRBV29-1; the D is unclear. CDR3 length: 10 amino acids. Germline V gives CDR1 SQVTM, CDR2 ANQGSEA. The CDR3 spells CSVEGTEAFF. In nucleotides, the CDR3 is TGCAGCGTTGAAGGAACTGAGGCTTTCTTT.

In its sample, this clonotype was seen many times. The chain has TRBV4-2 and TRBJ1-2; 7 bases are a match to TRBD1. V was pared by 4 bases and J by 6 bases, with 11 bases of the junction left unmatched. Germline CDR1 reads LGHNA; CDR2 reads YNFKEQ. This CDR3 region has 15 residues. The DNA for the CDR3 is TGTGCCAGCAGCCCCGGCTATGGACAGGACGATGGCTACACCTTC. This encodes CASSPGYGQDDGYTF.

This clonotype was counted at least ten times. The rearrangement uses TRBV2 and TRBJ1-2; D is possibly TRBD1 (5 bases). V was shortened by 0 bases and J by 2 bases, with 10 bases between the two germline ends. Germline CDR1 SNHLY, CDR2 FYNNEI. The CDR3 runs to 15 residues. The CDR3 DNA follows: TGTGCCAGCAGTGAAGCGGGGCAGGGCAACTATGGCTACACCTTC. Its protein product is CASSEAGQGNYGYTF.

This clonotype was picked up a small number of times. The rearrangement joins TRBV20-1 to TRBJ2-5; 8 bases align to TRBD2. Germline CDR1 is DFQATT and CDR2 is SNEGSKA (reference sequence). J was trimmed by 4 bases and V by 1 base; bases with no gene match: 11. CDR3 length equals 16 residues. The CDR3 sequence is CSARALSSGILETQYF. The DNA of the CDR3 is TGCAGTGCTAGAGCTCTGAGTAGCGGGATTCTAGAGACCCAGTACTTC.

This clonotype has a count of ten or more. The J gene is TRBJ1-1, the V gene TRBV5-5; no definite D call. The germline gives CDR1 SGHKS, CDR2 YYEKEE (reference sequence). V lost 0 bases and J lost 3, with 9 bases in between. The CDR3 runs 14 residues. DNA for the CDR3: TGTGCCAGCAGCTTGGCCCCGGTTTACACTGAAGCTTTCTTT. Residues: CASSLAPVYTEAFF. The variable domain in full, with the rest retrieved from reference TRBV5-5 and TRBJ1-1, is DAGVTQSPTHLIKTRGQQVTLRCSPISGHKSVSWYQQVLGQGPQFIFQYYEKEERGRGNFPDRFSARQFPNYSSELNVNALLLGDSALYLCASSLAPVYTEAFFGQGTRLTVV.

The CDR3: CASNRQGGEQYF. The DNA for the CDR3 is TGTGCCAGCAACCGACAGGGGGGCGAGCAGTACTTC. The chain combines TRBV6-1 with TRBJ2-7; 9 positions agree with TRBD1. Trimming at V came to 7 bases and at J to 6 bases, leaving 4 bases not matched to a gene. The CDR3 is made up of 12 amino acids. Germline V lookup: CDR1 MNHNS, CDR2 SASEGT.

With respect to this clonotype: The junction differs from germline at one of its ends, possibly a read error. V and J are TRBV2 and TRBJ1-2; D remains ambiguous. The V gene's germline CDR1 is SNHLY and CDR2 FYNNEI. CDR3 length equals 14 residues. This CDR3 is CASSGAGTNYGHTF. CDR3 DNA sequence: TGTGCCAGCAGTGGGGCGGGAACTAACTATGGCCACACCTTC.

This clonotype came up many times. The gene calls are TRBV24-1 and TRBJ2-7; the D gene could be TRBD1 or TRBD2 (5 bases each). Per the germline V gene, CDR1 is KGHDR and CDR2 is SFDVKD. The length of the CDR3 is 16 residues. The germline V and J ends were trimmed by 3 bases and 2 bases, with 16 bases remaining between them. The DNA for the CDR3 is TGTGCCACCAGTGATGAATCCGGGACGGGAACCTACGAGCAGTACTTC. This codes for CATSDESGTGTYEQYF.

The table lists this clonotype with a count of one. This sequence joins TRBV7-2 and TRBJ2-7; 10 nucleotides line up with TRBD1. In germline, CDR1 is SGHTA, CDR2 FQGNSA. This CDR3 has 14 amino acids. V lost 8 bases, J lost 5 bases, and 9 bases stayed unmatched. The CDR3 DNA sequence: TGTGCCAGCCAAGATTACGGGACAGGGGACGAGCAGTACTTC. This encodes CASQDYGTGDEQYF.